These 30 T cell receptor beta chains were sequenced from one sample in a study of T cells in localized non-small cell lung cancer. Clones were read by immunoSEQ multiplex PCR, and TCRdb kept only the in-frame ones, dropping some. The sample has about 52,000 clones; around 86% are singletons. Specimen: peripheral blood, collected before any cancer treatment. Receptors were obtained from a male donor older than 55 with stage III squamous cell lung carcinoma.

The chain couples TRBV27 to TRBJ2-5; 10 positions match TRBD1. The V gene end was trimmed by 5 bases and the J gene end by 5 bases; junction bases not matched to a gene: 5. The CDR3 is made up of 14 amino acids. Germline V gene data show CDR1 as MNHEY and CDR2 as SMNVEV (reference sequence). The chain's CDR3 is CASSQGDRGETQYF. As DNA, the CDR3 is TGTGCCAGCAGTCAAGGGGACAGGGGCGAGACCCAGTACTTC.

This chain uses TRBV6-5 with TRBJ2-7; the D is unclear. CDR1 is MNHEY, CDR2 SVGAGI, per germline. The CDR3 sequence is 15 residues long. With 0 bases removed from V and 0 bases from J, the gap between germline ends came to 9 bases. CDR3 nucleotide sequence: TGTGCCAGCAGTTACTCAAGAGACAACTCCTACGAGCAGTACTTC. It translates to CASSYSRDNSYEQYF.

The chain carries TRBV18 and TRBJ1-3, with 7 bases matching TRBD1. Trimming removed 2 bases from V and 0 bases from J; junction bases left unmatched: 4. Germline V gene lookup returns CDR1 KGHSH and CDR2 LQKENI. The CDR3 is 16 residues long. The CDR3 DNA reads TGTGCCAGCTCACCATGGGACAGCAGCTCTGGAAACACCATATATTTT. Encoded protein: CASSPWDSSSGNTIYF.

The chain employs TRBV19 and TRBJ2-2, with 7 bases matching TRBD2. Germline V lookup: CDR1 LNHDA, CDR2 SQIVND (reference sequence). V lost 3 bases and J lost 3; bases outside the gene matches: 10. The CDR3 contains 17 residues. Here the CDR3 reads CASSMGRGIEDTGELFF. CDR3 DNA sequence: TGTGCCAGTAGTATGGGGCGGGGGATTGAGGACACCGGGGAGCTGTTTTTT.

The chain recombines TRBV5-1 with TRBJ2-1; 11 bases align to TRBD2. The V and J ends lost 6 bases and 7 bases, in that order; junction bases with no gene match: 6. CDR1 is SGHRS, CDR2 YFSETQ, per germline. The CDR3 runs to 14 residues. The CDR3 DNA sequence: TGCGCCAGCATTGGGACTAGCGGATCGAATGAGCAGTTCTTC. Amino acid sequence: CASIGTSGSNEQFF.

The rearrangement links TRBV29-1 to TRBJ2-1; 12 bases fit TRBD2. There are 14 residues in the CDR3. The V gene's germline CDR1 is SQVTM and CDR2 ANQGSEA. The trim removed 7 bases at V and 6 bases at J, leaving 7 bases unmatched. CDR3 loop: CSAPSGRGFNEQFF. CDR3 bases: TGCAGCGCCCCTAGCGGGAGGGGGTTCAATGAGCAGTTCTTC.

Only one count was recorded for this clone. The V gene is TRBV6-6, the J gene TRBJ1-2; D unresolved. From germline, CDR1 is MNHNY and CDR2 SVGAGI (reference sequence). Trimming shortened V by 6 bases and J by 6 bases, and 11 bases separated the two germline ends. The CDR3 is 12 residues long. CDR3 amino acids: CASSPSVHGYTF. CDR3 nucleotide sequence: TGTGCCAGCAGCCCTTCTGTTCATGGCTACACCTTC.

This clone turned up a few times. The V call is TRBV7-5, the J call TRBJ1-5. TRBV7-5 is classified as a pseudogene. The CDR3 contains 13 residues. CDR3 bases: TGTGTCAGAAGCCCACGTAGTCTGGGGCCCCAGCATTTT. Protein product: CVRSPRSLGPQHF.

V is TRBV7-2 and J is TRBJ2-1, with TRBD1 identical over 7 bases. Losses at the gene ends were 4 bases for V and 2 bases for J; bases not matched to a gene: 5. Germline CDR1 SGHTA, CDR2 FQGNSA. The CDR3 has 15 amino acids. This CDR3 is CASSSGTVTYNEQFF. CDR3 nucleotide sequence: TGTGCCAGCAGCTCCGGGACAGTTACCTACAATGAGCAGTTCTTC.

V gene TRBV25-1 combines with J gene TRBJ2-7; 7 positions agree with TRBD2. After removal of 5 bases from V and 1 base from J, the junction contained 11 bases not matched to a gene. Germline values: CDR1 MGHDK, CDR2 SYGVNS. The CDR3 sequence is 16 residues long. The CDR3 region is CASSPLDAGVSYEQYF. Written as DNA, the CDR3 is TGTGCCAGCAGTCCCCTTGACGCGGGAGTGTCCTACGAGCAGTACTTC.

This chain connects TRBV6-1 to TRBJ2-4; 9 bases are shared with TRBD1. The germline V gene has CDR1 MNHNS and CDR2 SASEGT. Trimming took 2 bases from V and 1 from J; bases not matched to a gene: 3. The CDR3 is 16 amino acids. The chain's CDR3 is CASSELGQGAKNIQYF. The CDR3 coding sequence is TGTGCCAGCAGTGAATTGGGACAGGGTGCCAAAAACATTCAGTACTTC.

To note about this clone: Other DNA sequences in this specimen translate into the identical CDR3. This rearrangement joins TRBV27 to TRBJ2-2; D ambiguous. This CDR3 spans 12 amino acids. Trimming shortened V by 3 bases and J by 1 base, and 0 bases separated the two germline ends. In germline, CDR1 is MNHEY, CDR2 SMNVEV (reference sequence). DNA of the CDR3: TGTGCCAGCAGTTTGAACACCGGGGAGCTGTTTTTT. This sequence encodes CASSLNTGELFF.

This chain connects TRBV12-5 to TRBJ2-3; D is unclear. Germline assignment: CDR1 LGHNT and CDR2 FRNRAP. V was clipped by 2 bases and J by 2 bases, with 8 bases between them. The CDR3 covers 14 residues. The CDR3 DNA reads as TGTGCTAGTGGTTTGTGGCTACCCACAGATACGCAGTATTTT. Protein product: CASGLWLPTDTQYF.

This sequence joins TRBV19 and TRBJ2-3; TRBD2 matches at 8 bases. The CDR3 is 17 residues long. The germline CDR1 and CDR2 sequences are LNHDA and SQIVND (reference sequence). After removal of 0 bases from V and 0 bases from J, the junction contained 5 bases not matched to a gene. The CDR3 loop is CASSIDLSGSSTDTQYF. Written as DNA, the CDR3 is TGTGCCAGTAGTATAGATCTGAGCGGGAGTAGCACAGATACGCAGTATTTT. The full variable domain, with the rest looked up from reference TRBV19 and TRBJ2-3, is DGGITQSPKYLFRKEGQNVTLSCEQNLNHDAMYWYRQDPGQGLRLIYYSQIVNDFQKGDIAEGYSVSREKKESFPLTVTSAQKNPTAFYLCASSIDLSGSSTDTQYFGPGTRLTVL.

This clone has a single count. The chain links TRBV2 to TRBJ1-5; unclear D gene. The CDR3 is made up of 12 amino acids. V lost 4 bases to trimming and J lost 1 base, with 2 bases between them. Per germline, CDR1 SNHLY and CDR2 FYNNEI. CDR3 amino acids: CASSVSNQPQHF. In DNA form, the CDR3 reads TGTGCCAGCAGTGTGAGCAATCAGCCCCAGCATTTT.

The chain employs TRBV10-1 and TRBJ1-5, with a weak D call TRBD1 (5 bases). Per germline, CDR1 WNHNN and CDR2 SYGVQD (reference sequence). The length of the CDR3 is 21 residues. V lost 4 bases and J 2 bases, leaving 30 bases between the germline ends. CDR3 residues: CASSGRTNRDPCLGGNQPQHF. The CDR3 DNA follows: TGCGCCAGCAGTGGTAGGACTAATAGGGACCCCTGCCTAGGAGGCAATCAGCCCCAGCATTTT.

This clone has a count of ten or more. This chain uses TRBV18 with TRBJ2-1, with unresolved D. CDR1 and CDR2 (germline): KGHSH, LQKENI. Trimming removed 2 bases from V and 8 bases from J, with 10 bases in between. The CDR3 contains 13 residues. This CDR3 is CASSPYVSDEQFF. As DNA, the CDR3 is TGTGCCAGCTCACCATACGTCAGTGATGAGCAGTTCTTC.

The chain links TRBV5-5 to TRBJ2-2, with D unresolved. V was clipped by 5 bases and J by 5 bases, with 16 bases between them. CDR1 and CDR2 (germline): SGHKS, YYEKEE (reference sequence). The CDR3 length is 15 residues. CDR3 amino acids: CASSLGAVFTGELFF. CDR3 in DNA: TGTGCCAGCAGTCTAGGAGCAGTCTTTACCGGGGAGCTGTTTTTT.

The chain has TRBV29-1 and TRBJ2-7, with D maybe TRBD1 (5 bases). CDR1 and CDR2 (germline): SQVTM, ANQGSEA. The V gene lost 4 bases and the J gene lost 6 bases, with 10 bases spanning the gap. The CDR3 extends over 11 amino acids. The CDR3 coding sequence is TGCAGCGTTGCAGGGTCAGGCGAGCAGTACTTC. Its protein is CSVAGSGEQYF.

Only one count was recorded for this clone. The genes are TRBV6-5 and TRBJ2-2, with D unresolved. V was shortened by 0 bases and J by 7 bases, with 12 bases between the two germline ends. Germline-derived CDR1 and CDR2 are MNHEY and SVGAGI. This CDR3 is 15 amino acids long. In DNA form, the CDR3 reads TGTGCCAGCAGTTACTCGAGCAGGATCCGCGGGGAGCTGTTTTTT. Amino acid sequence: CASSYSSRIRGELFF.

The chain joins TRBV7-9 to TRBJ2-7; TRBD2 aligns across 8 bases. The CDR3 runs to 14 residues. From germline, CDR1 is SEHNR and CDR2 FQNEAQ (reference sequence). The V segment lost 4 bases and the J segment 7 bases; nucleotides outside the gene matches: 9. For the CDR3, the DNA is TGTGCCAGCAGCTCGCCGGGGGGGCCGCGTGAGCAGTACTTC. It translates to CASSSPGGPREQYF.

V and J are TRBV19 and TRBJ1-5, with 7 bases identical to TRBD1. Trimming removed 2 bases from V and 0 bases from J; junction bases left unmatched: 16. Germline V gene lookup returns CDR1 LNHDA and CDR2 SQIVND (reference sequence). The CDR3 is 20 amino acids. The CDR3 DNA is TGTGCCAGTAGTATAATGTTGGAAGAGGGGGCCCTTTATAGCAATCAGCCCCAGCATTTT. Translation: CASSIMLEEGALYSNQPQHF.

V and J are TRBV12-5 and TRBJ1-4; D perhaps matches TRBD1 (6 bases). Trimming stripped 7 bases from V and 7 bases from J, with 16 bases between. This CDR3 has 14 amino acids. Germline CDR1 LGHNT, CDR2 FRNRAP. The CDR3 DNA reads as TGTGCTAGTGCCCTGGGGGGGCGGGGTGAAAAACTGTTTTTT. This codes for CASALGGRGEKLFF. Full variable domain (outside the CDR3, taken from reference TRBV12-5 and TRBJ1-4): DARVTQTPRHKVTEMGQEVTMRCQPILGHNTVFWYRQTMMQGLELLAYFRNRAPLDDSGMPKDRFSAEMPDATLATLKIQPSEPRDSAVYFCASALGGRGEKLFFGSGTQLSVL.

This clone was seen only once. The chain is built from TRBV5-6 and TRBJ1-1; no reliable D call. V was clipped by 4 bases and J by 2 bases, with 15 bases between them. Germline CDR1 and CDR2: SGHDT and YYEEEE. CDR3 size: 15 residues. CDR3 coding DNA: TGTGCCAGCAGCCCCTATCCGACTGCTAACACTGAAGCTTTCTTT. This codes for CASSPYPTANTEAFF.

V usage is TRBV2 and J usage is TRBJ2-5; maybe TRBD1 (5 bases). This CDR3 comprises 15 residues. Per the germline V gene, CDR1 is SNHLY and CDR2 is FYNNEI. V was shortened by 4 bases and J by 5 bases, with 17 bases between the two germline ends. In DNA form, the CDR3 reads TGTGCCAGCAGTGGGTCAGGGCTAAAGTGGGAGACCCAGTACTTC. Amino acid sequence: CASSGSGLKWETQYF.

The CDR3 loop is CAISESERRPSPSTDTQYF. The CDR3 DNA reads TGTGCCATCAGTGAGTCCGAGAGGCGGCCTAGCCCTAGCACAGATACGCAGTATTTT. The V gene is TRBV10-3, the J gene TRBJ2-3; a possible D gene is TRBD2 (5 bases). Trimming took off 0 bases at V and 0 bases at J, with 19 bases between the two ends. This CDR3 spans 19 amino acids. CDR1 is ENHRY, CDR2 SYGVKD, per germline.

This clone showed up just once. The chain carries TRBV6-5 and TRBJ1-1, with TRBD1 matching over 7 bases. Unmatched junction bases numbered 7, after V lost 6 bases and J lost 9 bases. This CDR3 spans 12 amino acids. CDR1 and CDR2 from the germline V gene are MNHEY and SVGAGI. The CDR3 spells CASRGQMLKAFF. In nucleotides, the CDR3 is TGTGCCAGCAGGGGACAGATGCTTAAAGCTTTCTTT.

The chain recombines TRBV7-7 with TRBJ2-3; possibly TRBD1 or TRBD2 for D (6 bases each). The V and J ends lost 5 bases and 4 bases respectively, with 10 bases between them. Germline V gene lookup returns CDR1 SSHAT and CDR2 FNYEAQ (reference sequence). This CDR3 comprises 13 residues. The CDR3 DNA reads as TGTGCCAGCAGCCCCGGGGGCCCAGATACGCAGTATTTT. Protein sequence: CASSPGGPDTQYF.

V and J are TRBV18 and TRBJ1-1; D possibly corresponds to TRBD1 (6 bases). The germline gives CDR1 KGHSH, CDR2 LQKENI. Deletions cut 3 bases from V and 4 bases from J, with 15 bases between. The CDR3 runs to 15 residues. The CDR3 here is CASSPQGSGGTEAFF. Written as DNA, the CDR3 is TGTGCCAGCTCACCTCAGGGGAGTGGCGGCACTGAAGCTTTCTTT.

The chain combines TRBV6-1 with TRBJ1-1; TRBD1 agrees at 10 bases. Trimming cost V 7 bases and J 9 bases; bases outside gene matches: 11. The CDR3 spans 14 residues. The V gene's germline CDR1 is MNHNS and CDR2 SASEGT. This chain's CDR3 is CASIMGQGWRKAFF. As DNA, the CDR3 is TGTGCCAGCATCATGGGACAGGGGTGGAGGAAAGCTTTCTTT.